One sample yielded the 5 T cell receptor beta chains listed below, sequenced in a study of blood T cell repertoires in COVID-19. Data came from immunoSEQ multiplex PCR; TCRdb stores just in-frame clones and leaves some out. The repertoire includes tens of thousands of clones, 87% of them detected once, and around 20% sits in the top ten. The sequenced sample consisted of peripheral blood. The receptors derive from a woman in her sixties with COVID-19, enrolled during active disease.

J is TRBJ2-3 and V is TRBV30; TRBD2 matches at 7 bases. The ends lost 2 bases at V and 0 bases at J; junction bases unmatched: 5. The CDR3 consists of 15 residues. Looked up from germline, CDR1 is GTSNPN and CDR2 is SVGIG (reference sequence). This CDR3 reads CAWSPAGASTDTQYF. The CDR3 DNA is TGTGCCTGGAGTCCGGCGGGAGCTAGCACAGATACGCAGTATTTT.

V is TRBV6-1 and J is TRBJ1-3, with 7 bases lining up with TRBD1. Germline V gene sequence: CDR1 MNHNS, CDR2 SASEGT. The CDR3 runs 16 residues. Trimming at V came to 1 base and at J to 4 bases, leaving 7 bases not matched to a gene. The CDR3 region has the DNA TGTGCCAGCAGTGAAGGACAGGGAAGGACCGGAAACACCATATATTTT. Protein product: CASSEGQGRTGNTIYF.

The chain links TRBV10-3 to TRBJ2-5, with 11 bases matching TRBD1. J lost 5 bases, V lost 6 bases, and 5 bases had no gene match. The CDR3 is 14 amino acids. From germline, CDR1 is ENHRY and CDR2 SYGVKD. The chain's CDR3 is CAIRPGQGDETQYF. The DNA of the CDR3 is TGTGCCATCAGGCCGGGACAGGGGGATGAGACCCAGTACTTC.

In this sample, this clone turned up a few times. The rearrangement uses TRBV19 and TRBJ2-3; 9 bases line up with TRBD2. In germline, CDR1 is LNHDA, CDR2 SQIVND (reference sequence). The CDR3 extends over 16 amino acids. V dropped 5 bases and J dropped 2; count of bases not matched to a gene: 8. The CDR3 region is CASSPGLARITDTQYF. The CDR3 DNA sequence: TGTGCCAGTAGTCCCGGACTAGCGAGAATCACAGATACGCAGTATTTT. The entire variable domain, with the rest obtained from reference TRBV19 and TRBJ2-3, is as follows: DGGITQSPKYLFRKEGQNVTLSCEQNLNHDAMYWYRQDPGQGLRLIYYSQIVNDFQKGDIAEGYSVSREKKESFPLTVTSAQKNPTAFYLCASSPGLARITDTQYFGPGTRLTVL.

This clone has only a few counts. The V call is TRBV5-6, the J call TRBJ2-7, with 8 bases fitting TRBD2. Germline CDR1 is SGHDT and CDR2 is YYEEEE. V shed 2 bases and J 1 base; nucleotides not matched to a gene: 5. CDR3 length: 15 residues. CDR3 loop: CASSFGGGSSYEQYF. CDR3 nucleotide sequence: TGTGCCAGCAGCTTCGGCGGGGGGAGTTCCTACGAGCAGTACTTC.